The clone carrying this T cell receptor beta chain came up many times. Antigen specificity is unknown. The data stem from a study of neurological immune-mediated disorders. Study observations and caveats: No CDR3 amino acid sequences recurred among expanded clones across subjects, suggesting private repertoires in all groups.

This CDR3 has 14 amino acids. Germline CDR1 and CDR2: LGHDT and YNNKEL (reference sequence). Trimming took 4 bases from V and 5 from J; bases not matched to a gene: 7. Sequencing runs each yielded over 180 million TCR-beta sequences from 15-18 subjects. TCRdb redid the calling of the 5' RACE reads with MiXCR, one entry per CDR3 protein. The sample has some 30,000 distinct CDR3 sequences, approximately 15% seen once. The time point: technical triplicate 3. The sorted-subset TCR libraries were prepared using 750,000 to 1,000,000 CD4+ or CD8+ T cells as the starting material. The sequence derives from a female donor with HTLV-1-associated myelopathy (HAM/TSP). This sequence joins TRBV3-1 and TRBJ2-5, with 7 positions matching TRBD2. Sequencing used CD4+ T cells from blood. The CDR3 DNA is TGTGCCAGCAGCCCCACTGTGGGGGGGGAGACCCAGTACTTC. It specifies CASSPTVGGETQYF.